The 4 T cell receptor beta chains below come from one sample, sequenced in a study of beta chain features in type 1 diabetes (dated 2018 in TCRdb). These receptors' antigens are unknown. Findings and caveats that apply to the study as a whole: Type 1 diabetes patients showed a moderate but significant shortening of TCRB CDR3 length in all four CD4+ subsets.

Libraries were prepared through the immunoSEQ multiplex PCR assay. All of the isolated RNA was reverse transcribed with the High Capacity cDNA Reverse Transcription Kit, so expressed TCRB transcripts were sequenced. TCRdb retrieved this table from immuneACCESS and kept in-frame rearrangements only. Not all clones are present; in checked studies, unresolved V genes account for under half, and no reason is known for the remainder. For this sample there are 200,000 to 300,000 clones; about a tenth appear just once. Around 0.017% of the sample lies in the top ten. Sample: naive CD4+ T cells from blood. In light of the paper, this sample's cell subset or site label describes: true naive CD4+ T cells. Every receptor here comes from a man under 40 with type 1 diabetes.

The CDR3 here is CASSLEARNYNEQFF. The DNA of the CDR3 is TGCGCCAGCAGCTTAGAAGCGCGGAACTACAATGAGCAGTTCTTC. V and J are TRBV5-1 and TRBJ2-1; D is uncertain. V gave up 2 bases and J gave up 3 bases, with 12 bases separating them. This CDR3 has 15 amino acids. CDR1 and CDR2 from the germline V gene are SGHRS and YFSETQ.

The chain recombines TRBV28 with TRBJ2-3; tentatively, D is TRBD2 (6 bases). The V end lost 2 bases, the J end lost 6 bases, and 9 bases lay between the germline ends. CDR1 MDHEN and CDR2 SYDVKM come from the germline V gene. This CDR3 comprises 13 residues. The DNA for the CDR3 is TGTGCCAGCAGTTTAAGCGGGTTGGATACGCAGTATTTT. It is translated as CASSLSGLDTQYF.

This clone was counted between two and nine times. The chain recombines TRBV30 with TRBJ1-3; TRBD1 might be the D (6 bases). With 0 bases removed from V and 2 bases from J, the gap between germline ends came to 8 bases. The CDR3 has 14 amino acids. Germline V lookup: CDR1 GTSNPN, CDR2 SVGIG (reference sequence). CDR3 bases: TGTGCCTGGAGTGTAGGGGGTACTGGAAACACCATATATTTT. This translates into CAWSVGGTGNTIYF.

This clone came up a few times. The rearrangement joins TRBV29-1 to TRBJ2-2; perhaps TRBD1 as D (5 bases). Germline V gene data show CDR1 as SQVTM and CDR2 as ANQGSEA. Trimming removed 4 bases from V and 7 bases from J, with 13 bases in between. The CDR3 spans 13 residues. The CDR3 spells CSVVAGWGGELFF. The CDR3 DNA reads as TGCAGCGTTGTGGCAGGGTGGGGCGGGGAGCTGTTTTTT.